A single sample is the source of the 19 T cell receptor beta chains below, sequenced in a study of CD8+CD57+ T cells in acquired aplastic anemia. TCR beta VDJ and CDR3 profiles were obtained from a genomic DNA template. TCRdb reprocessed the reads via MiXCR and lists one record per CDR3 protein. The profile shows some 220,000 distinct CDR3 sequences, approximately 35% of them singletons. The specimen sequenced was sorted CD4+, CD8+, or CD8+CD57+ T cells (not recorded which) from PBMCs. All receptors come from a human donor in good health, serving as a control.

This clonotype was picked up a small number of times. The J gene is TRBJ2-1, the V gene TRBV5-1; TRBD1 matches at 11 bases. CDR1 and CDR2 (germline): SGHRS, YFSETQ. The ends lost 3 bases at V and 6 bases at J; junction bases unmatched: 8. The CDR3 loop spans 16 amino acids. The CDR3, as DNA: TGCGCCAGCAGCTATCTTTCGGGACAGGGGGTCAATGAGCAGTTCTTC. Amino acids: CASSYLSGQGVNEQFF.

This clonotype was counted at least ten times. A read error may be the cause here, since a much bigger clone is one base away. The chain has TRBV15 and TRBJ1-3; D is ambiguous. Looked up from germline, CDR1 is LNHNV and CDR2 is YYDKDF (reference sequence). The CDR3 is 14 amino acids. CDR3 sequence: CAASRAGAGNTIYF. The CDR3 nucleotides are TGTGCCGCCAGCAGAGCCGGGGCTGGAAACACCATATATTTT.

This chain connects TRBV15 to TRBJ1-5, with TRBD1 as a possible D gene (5 bases). This CDR3 has 13 residues. Per the germline V gene, CDR1 is LNHNV and CDR2 is YYDKDF (reference sequence). Trimming took off 0 bases at V and 14 bases at J, with 14 bases between the two ends. CDR3 in amino acids: CATSREGASSEHF. In DNA, the CDR3 is TGTGCCACCAGCAGAGAAGGGGCTAGCTCCGAGCATTTT.

This clonotype turned up a few times. The chain carries TRBV3-1 and TRBJ1-2, with D perhaps matching TRBD1 (6 bases). This CDR3 has 16 amino acids. Germline V gene data show CDR1 as LGHDT and CDR2 as YNNKEL (reference sequence). Deletions cut 0 bases from V and 7 bases from J, with 18 bases between. The chain's CDR3 is CASSQDWRGAVGGYTF. In DNA form, the CDR3 reads TGTGCCAGCAGCCAAGATTGGCGGGGGGCGGTAGGTGGCTACACCTTC.

This rearrangement joins TRBV28 to TRBJ2-7; D ambiguous. This CDR3 has 12 residues. The V end was cut by 9 bases, the J end by 0 bases, with 9 bases between. The V gene's germline CDR1 is MDHEN and CDR2 SYDVKM. The CDR3 DNA sequence: TGTGCCAGTGCACCGAGCTCCTACGAGCAGTACTTC. It yields the protein CASAPSSYEQYF.

The V call is TRBV5-5, the J call TRBJ1-2, with D possibly being TRBD1 (5 bases). Germline V gives CDR1 SGHKS, CDR2 YYEKEE (reference sequence). The CDR3 runs to 13 residues. The V end lost 4 bases, the J end lost 3 bases, and 10 bases lay between the germline ends. The CDR3 DNA is TGTGCCAGCAGCCAGGAGGGGTACTATGGCTACACCTTC. Protein sequence: CASSQEGYYGYTF.

This clonotype was observed a handful of times. The chain combines TRBV7-8 with TRBJ2-3; 7 bases align to TRBD1. This CDR3 is 14 amino acids long. V was clipped by 7 bases and J by 4 bases; unmatched bases: 8. The V gene's germline CDR1 is SGHVS and CDR2 FQNEAQ. The CDR3 loop is CASILAGGPDTQYF. CDR3 nucleotide sequence: TGTGCCAGCATCCTAGCAGGGGGTCCAGATACGCAGTATTTT.

This clonotype was detected many times. V usage is TRBV6-5 and J usage is TRBJ2-7; 7 bases align to TRBD1. This CDR3 has 12 residues. V shed 2 bases and J 10 bases; nucleotides not matched to a gene: 5. The germline V gene encodes CDR1 MNHEY and CDR2 SVGAGI. The CDR3: CASSYGDRVQYF. The CDR3 DNA follows: TGTGCCAGCAGTTACGGCGACAGGGTCCAGTACTTC.

This clonotype was counted many times. The V and J genes are TRBV7-9 and TRBJ2-7, with unresolved D. The CDR3 runs to 14 residues. Germline values: CDR1 SEHNR, CDR2 FQNEAQ (reference sequence). V gave up 4 bases and J gave up 2 bases, with 12 bases separating them. The DNA of the CDR3 is TGTGCCAGCAGCTCCCGCGACGGTACCTACGAGCAGTACTTC. Its protein product is CASSSRDGTYEQYF.

The chain carries TRBV19 and TRBJ2-1; D gene ambiguous. CDR3 length: 14 residues. V was trimmed by 3 bases and J by 4 bases, leaving 10 bases between them. Germline-derived CDR1 and CDR2 are LNHDA and SQIVND (reference sequence). CDR3 sequence (DNA): TGTGCCAGTAGTATTAATGACGGATACAATGAGCAGTTCTTC. It encodes CASSINDGYNEQFF.

This clonotype was detected ten times or more. This sequence joins TRBV7-2 and TRBJ1-6, with D uncertain. The V end was cut by 0 bases, the J end by 10 bases, with 7 bases between. The CDR3 has 13 amino acids. CDR1 is SGHTA and CDR2 is FQGNSA in the germline V gene. In nucleotides, the CDR3 is TGTGCCAGCAGCTTAGCGACCAGATCACCCCTCCACTTT. Protein sequence: CASSLATRSPLHF.

This rearrangement joins TRBV24-1 to TRBJ2-7; 9 bases line up with TRBD1. Germline CDR1 and CDR2: KGHDR and SFDVKD. With V trimmed by 2 bases and J by 5 bases, 3 bases remained unmatched. This CDR3 is 14 amino acids long. The CDR3 region has the DNA TGTGCCACCAGTGATTGGACAGGGGCCCACGAGCAGTACTTC. It is translated as CATSDWTGAHEQYF.

The V and J genes are TRBV12-3 or TRBV12-4 and TRBJ2-1; 10 nucleotides line up with TRBD2. This CDR3 region has 18 residues. V gave up 5 bases and J gave up 0 bases; unmatched junction bases: 10. The CDR3 spells CASSLHARLAGSYNEQFF. DNA for the CDR3: TGTGCCAGCAGTCTCCACGCTAGACTAGCGGGCTCCTACAATGAGCAGTTCTTC.

This clonotype was seen more than once but under ten times. The rearrangement joins TRBV5-1 to TRBJ1-1, with TRBD1 matching over 7 bases. V gave up 4 bases and J gave up 4 bases; unmatched junction bases: 10. Germline-derived CDR1 and CDR2 are SGHRS and YFSETQ. The CDR3 length is 15 residues. Here the CDR3 DNA reads TGCGCCAGCAGCCCACCGCGACAGGGAGGCACTGAAGCTTTCTTT. Translation gives CASSPPRQGGTEAFF. Drawing the rest from reference TRBV5-1 and TRBJ1-1, the complete variable domain is KAGVTQTPRYLIKTRGQQVTLSCSPISGHRSVSWYQQTPGQGLQFLFEYFSETQRNKGNFPGRFSGRQFSNSRSEMNVSTLELGDSALYLCASSPPRQGGTEAFFGQGTRLTVV.

A remark on this clonotype: A much bigger clone sits one base away, suggesting this may be a read error. This chain connects TRBV24-1 to TRBJ2-7; D ambiguous. Germline loops: CDR1 KGHDR, CDR2 SFDVKD. The CDR3 is made up of 13 amino acids. With 6 bases removed from V and 3 bases from J, the gap between germline ends came to 11 bases. The CDR3 protein is CATSYSKDYEQYF. Written as DNA, the CDR3 is TGTGCCACCAGTTACTCGAAGGACTACGAGCAGTACTTC.

This clonotype has at least ten counts. The V and J genes are TRBV9 and TRBJ2-7, with D unresolved. Germline loops: CDR1 SGDLS, CDR2 YYNGEE. V lost 2 bases, J lost 3 bases, and 12 bases lay in between. This CDR3 is 14 amino acids long. CDR3 sequence (DNA): TGTGCCAGCAGCGTTGCCGACGGGTACTACGAGCAGTACTTC. This gives the protein CASSVADGYYEQYF.

The table lists this clonotype with many counts. This chain joins TRBV20-1 and TRBJ1-1; perhaps TRBD1 as D (6 bases). Germline V gives CDR1 DFQATT, CDR2 SNEGSKA (reference sequence). V lost 3 bases and J lost 4, with 15 bases in between. The CDR3 loop spans 14 amino acids. The DNA of the CDR3 is TGCAGTGCTAGTGCGGGGGCGCGGGGCACTGAAGCTTTCTTT. It encodes CSASAGARGTEAFF.

This clonotype came up many times. The V and J genes are TRBV9 and TRBJ1-5; no definite D call. Germline V gene lookup returns CDR1 SGDLS and CDR2 YYNGEE. The CDR3 consists of 13 residues. Trimming removed 0 bases from V and 4 bases from J, with 5 bases in between. The CDR3 loop is CASSVEVNQPQHF. CDR3 DNA: TGTGCCAGCAGCGTAGAGGTTAATCAGCCCCAGCATTTT.

At least ten counts were recorded for this clonotype. The genes are TRBV20-1 and TRBJ2-1, with 7 nucleotides matching TRBD1. After removal of 4 bases from V and 8 bases from J, the junction contained 14 bases not matched to a gene. The CDR3 is made up of 15 amino acids. CDR1 DFQATT and CDR2 SNEGSKA come from the germline V gene (reference sequence). The CDR3 sequence is CSAKRPGQVRDEQFF. CDR3 DNA sequence: TGCAGTGCTAAAAGACCAGGACAGGTTCGCGATGAGCAGTTCTTC.